This section outlines one T cell receptor (beta chain) sequence together with its context. The sample belongs to a study of CD8 T cells in Susac syndrome. The CDR3 totals 16 residues. Trimming took off 0 bases at V and 0 bases at J, with 9 bases between the two ends. Looked up from germline, CDR1 is SNHLY and CDR2 is FYNNEI. An amount of RNA that ranged from about 0.45 to 1 ug was reverse transcribed with random hexamers. Across 54 Vbeta and 13 Jbeta, TCR beta CDR3 was amplified with immunoSEQ multiplex PCR. Via MiXCR, TCRdb re-called the immunoSEQ multiplex PCR reads, giving one row per CDR3 protein. This sample carries some 160,000 distinct CDR3 sequences, 85% to 95% of them seen once, and the ten largest clones take 0.15% to 0.2%. Sequencing of TCR beta covered CD8+ and CD4+ T cells obtained from blood. Isolation of CD8+ and CD4+ T cells was performed negatively, whereas enrichment of TEMRA cells was done by FACS.

The rearrangement links TRBV2 to TRBJ2-1, with D perhaps TRBD2 (6 bases). The receptor was derived from a human donor with multiple sclerosis. The material sequenced was CD8+ T cells from PBMCs. As DNA, the CDR3 is TGTGCCAGCAGTGAAGCGGAGGGAAGCTCCTACAATGAGCAGTTCTTC. Translated, it gives CASSEAEGSSYNEQFF.